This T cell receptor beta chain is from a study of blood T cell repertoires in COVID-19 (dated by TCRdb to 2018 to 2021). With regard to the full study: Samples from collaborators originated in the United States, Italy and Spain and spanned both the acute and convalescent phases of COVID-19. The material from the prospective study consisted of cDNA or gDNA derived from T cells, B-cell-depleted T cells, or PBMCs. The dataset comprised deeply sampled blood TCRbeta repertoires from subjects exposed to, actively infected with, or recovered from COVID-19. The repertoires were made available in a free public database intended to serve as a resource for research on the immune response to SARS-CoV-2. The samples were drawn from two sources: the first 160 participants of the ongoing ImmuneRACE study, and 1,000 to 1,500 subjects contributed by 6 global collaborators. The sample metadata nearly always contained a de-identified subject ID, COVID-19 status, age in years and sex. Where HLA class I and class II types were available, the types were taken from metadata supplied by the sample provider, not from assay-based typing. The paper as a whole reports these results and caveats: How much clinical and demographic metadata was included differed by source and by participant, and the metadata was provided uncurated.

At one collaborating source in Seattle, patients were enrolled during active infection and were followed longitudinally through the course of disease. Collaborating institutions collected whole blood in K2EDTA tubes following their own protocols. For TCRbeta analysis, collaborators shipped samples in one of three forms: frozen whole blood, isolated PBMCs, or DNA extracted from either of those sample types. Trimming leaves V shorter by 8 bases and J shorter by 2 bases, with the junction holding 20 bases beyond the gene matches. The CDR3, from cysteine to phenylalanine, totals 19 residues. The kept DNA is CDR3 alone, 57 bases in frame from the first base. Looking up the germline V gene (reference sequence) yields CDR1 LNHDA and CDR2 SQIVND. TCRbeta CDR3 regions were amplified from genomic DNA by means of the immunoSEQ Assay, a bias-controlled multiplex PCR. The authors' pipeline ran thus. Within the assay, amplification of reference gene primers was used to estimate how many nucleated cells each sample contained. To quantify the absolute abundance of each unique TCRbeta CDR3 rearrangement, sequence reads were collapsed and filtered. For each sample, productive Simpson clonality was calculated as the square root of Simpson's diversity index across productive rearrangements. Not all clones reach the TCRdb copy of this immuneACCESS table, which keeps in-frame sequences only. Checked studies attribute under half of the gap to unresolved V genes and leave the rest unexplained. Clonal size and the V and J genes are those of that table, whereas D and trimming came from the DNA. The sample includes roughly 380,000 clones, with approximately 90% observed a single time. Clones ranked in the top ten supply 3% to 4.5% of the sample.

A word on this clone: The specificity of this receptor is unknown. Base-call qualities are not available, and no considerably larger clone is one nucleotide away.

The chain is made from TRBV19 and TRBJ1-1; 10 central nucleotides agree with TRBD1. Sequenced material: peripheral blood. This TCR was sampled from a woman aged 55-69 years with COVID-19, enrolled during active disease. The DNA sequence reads TGTGCCAGTCTTCCTCCGGGACAGGGGATGGTTAAGGAAAACACTGAAGCTTTCTTT. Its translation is CASLPPGQGMVKENTEAFF. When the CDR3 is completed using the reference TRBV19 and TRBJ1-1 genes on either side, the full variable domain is DGGITQSPKYLFRKEGQNVTLSCEQNLNHDAMYWYRQDPGQGLRLIYYSQIVNDFQKGDIAEGYSVSREKKESFPLTVTSAQKNPTAFYLCASLPPGQGMVKENTEAFFGQGTRLTVV.